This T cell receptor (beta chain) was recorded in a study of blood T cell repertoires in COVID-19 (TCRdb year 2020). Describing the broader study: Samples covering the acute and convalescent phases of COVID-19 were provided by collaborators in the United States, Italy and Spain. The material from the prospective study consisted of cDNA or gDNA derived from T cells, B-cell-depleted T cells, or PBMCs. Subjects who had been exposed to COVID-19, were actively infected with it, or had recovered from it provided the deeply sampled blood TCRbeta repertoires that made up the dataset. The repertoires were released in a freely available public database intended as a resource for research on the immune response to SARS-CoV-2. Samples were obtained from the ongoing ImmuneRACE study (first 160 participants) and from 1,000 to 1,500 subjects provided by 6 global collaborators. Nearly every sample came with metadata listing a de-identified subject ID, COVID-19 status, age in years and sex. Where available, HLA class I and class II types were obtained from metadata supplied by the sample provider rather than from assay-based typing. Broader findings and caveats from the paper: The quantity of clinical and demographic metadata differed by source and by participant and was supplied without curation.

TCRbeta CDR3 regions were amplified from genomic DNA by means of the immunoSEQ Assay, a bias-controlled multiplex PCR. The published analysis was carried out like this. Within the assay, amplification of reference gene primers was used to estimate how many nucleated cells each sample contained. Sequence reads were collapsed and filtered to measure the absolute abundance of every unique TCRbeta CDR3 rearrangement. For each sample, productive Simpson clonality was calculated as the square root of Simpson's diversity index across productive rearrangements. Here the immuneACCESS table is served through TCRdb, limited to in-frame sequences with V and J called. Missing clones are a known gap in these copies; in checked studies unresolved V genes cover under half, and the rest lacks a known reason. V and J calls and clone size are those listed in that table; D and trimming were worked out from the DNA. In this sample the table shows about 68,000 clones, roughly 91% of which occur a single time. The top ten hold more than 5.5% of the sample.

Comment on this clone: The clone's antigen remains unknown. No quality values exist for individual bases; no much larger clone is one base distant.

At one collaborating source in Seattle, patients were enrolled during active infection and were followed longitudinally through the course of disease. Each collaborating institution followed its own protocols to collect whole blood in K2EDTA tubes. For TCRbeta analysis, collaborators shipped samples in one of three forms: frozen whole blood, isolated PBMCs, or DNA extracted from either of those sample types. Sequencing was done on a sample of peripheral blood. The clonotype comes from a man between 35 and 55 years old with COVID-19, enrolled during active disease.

The CDR3 protein sequence reads: CASSSGQGQPQHF. The base sequence is TGTGCCAGCAGCTCGGGACAGGGTCAGCCCCAGCATTTT. The receptor chain draws on TRBV5-6 and TRBJ1-5, with 9 bases in between that match TRBD1. The CDR3 goes from the cysteine to the phenylalanine over 13 residues. The DNA shown is the 39-base CDR3, in frame from base 1. V ends up 3 bases short and J 6 bases short, with an unmatched junction base count of 1. In the germline V gene, CDR1 corresponds to SGHDT and CDR2 to YYEEEE. When the CDR3 is completed using the reference TRBV5-6 and TRBJ1-5 genes on either side, the full variable domain is DAGVTQSPTHLIKTRGQQVTLRCSPKSGHDTVSWYQQALGQGPQFIFQYYEEEERQRGNFPDRFSGHQFPNYSSELNVNALLLGDSALYLCASSSGQGQPQHFGDGTRLSIL.